This T cell receptor beta chain was found in a study of OX40 agonist ivuxolimab in advanced cancers. V lost 0 bases and J lost 2, with 5 bases in between. Germline values: CDR1 SGHRS, CDR2 YFSETQ. The length of the CDR3 is 13 residues. Data came from immunoSEQ multiplex PCR; TCRdb stores just in-frame clones and leaves some out. In the table there are tens of thousands of clones, approximately 87% of which are singletons. The chain joins TRBV5-1 to TRBJ1-1; D not resolved. The clonotype originates from an adult with an advanced solid tumor such as melanoma, head and neck, liver or kidney cancer. The specimen was CD4+ or CD8+ T cells sorted from blood, collected in a trial of the OX40 agonist ivuxolimab. The CDR3 loop is CASSLDINTEAFF. The CDR3 DNA is TGCGCCAGCAGCTTGGACATCAACACTGAAGCTTTCTTT.